This T cell receptor (beta chain) appears in the sequencing data of a study of identical twins. Whole-study findings and limits: Donors were not followed over many years; analysis was cross-sectional. Surplus twin overlap in beta out-of-frame sequences was less pronounced. Cord blood beta clonotypes present at high abundance carried fewer insertions; no such pattern appeared in memory repertoires. Monozygotic twins shared more out-of-frame TCR alpha than recombination models predicted.

This clonotype was found a few times. Its target is unknown. MiXCR, applied by TCRdb to the 5' RACE reads, yields one record per CDR3 protein. The sample has 700,000 or so distinct CDR3 sequences; approximately 9% are singletons. The CDR3 runs 14 residues. Trimming left V 5 bases short and J 3 bases short, with 12 bases between. Germline V gene lookup returns CDR1 MNHEY and CDR2 SMNVEV (reference sequence). In addition, the sample was reused for a study of yellow fever vaccine responses in identical twins.

Sequenced material: PBMCs. The sequence derives from a woman aged 18-29 years in good health. The genes are TRBV27 and TRBJ2-3; D may be TRBD1 or TRBD2 (5 bases each). The CDR3 is CASSPRDRTDTQYF. CDR3 nucleotides: TGTGCCAGCAGTCCCCGGGACCGGACAGATACGCAGTATTTT.